This T cell receptor beta chain appears in the sequencing data of a study of T cell responses to AZD1222 COVID-19 vaccine. Some clones are missing from TCRdb's copy, which holds only in-frame ones; the method was immunoSEQ multiplex PCR. The table includes roughly 96,000 clones, about nine tenths detected once. CDR1 is SNHLY and CDR2 is FYNNEI in the germline V gene. The CDR3 is 15 amino acids. Trimming pared 7 bases from V and 0 bases from J, leaving 14 bases between. Overall study findings and caveats: Mapped onto spike, vaccine-associated CD4 TCRs spanned it and were dominant at 160-218 and 743-854. Without day 14 samples, only post-peak T cell repertoires were studied. Donors, mostly white British, included more females; clonal diversity was possibly underestimated. Within unmutated variant regions lay the reported targets of nearly half of spike-specific TCRs.

Comment on this clone: Antigen specificity is unknown.

The chain has TRBV2 and TRBJ2-3, with D perhaps matching TRBD1 or TRBD2 (5 bases each). The receptor was isolated from an adult in good health. This sample comprised peripheral blood, obtained on day 0 of AZD1222 vaccination. CDR3 sequence (DNA): TGTGCCAGCACTTGGGACGTAAGAAGCACAGATACGCAGTATTTT. It encodes CASTWDVRSTDTQYF.